The rows below give T cell receptor beta chains drawn from one sample of a study of PD-1 blockade in classical Hodgkin lymphoma. The method was immunoSEQ multiplex PCR; TCRdb's version includes in-frame clones alone and lacks a portion of them. In the table there are approximately 26,000 clones, 70% of which are singletons. This material consisted of peripheral blood mononuclear cells (PBMCs), taken before the second cycle of nivolumab. The source of these receptors is a human donor with classical Hodgkin lymphoma. Both conserved end residues are part of each CDR3. Fields, in order: V gene, J gene, D gene, clone size, CDR3 protein, CDR3 DNA. A D gene is named only where the DNA matches it firmly. Clone size is given for some rows only: seen once, a few or many times, or a class if the clone is expanded.

V: TRBV29-1
J: TRBJ2-3
D: -
size: -
CDR3: CSVASGSHTDTQYF
DNA: TGCAGCGTTGCCAGCGGTTCTCACACAGATACGCAGTATTTT

V: TRBV7-2
J: TRBJ2-1
D: -
size: -
CDR3: CASSFIGDYNEQFF
DNA: TGTGCCAGCAGCTTTATTGGGGATTACAATGAGCAGTTCTTC

V: TRBV27
J: TRBJ2-6
D: -
size: -
CDR3: CASKTRTNGANVLTF
DNA: TGTGCCAGTAAAACTCGGACGAACGGGGCCAACGTCCTGACTTTC

V: TRBV5-6
J: TRBJ2-5
D: -
size: -
CDR3: CASSFGGRGETQYF
DNA: TGTGCCAGCAGCTTTGGGGGTCGGGGGGAGACCCAGTACTTC

V: TRBV28
J: TRBJ1-3
D: TRBD1
size: -
CDR3: CASSDTGGSGNTIYF
DNA: TGTGCCAGCAGTGATACAGGGGGCTCTGGAAACACCATATATTTT

V: TRBV19
J: TRBJ2-3
D: TRBD2
size: -
CDR3: CASDPGEGPTDTQYF
DNA: TGTGCCAGTGACCCCGGGGAGGGGCCCACAGATACGCAGTATTTT

V: TRBV6-4
J: TRBJ1-1
D: TRBD1
size: once
CDR3: CASSSTGGGTEAFF
DNA: TGTGCCAGCAGTTCGACAGGGGGAGGCACTGAAGCTTTCTTT

V: TRBV5-1
J: TRBJ2-1
D: TRBD2
size: few
CDR3: CASSPGRLAGGLTEYNEQFF
DNA: TGCGCCAGCAGTCCTGGCCGACTAGCGGGGGGGCTGACGGAATACAATGAGCAGTTCTTC

V: TRBV28
J: TRBJ2-3
D: -
size: -
CDR3: CASSGAPFGDTQYF
DNA: TGTGCCAGCAGCGGGGCTCCCTTTGGAGATACGCAGTATTTT

V: TRBV5-4
J: TRBJ2-1
D: -
size: -
CDR3: CASSSTEYNEQFF
DNA: TGTGCCAGCAGCTCGACAGAGTACAATGAGCAGTTCTTC

V: TRBV7-8
J: TRBJ2-1
D: TRBD1
size: few
CDR3: CASSLDPRGLGEFF
DNA: TGTGCCAGCAGCTTAGACCCCAGGGGGTTGGGGGAGTTCTTC

V: TRBV19
J: TRBJ2-2
D: TRBD1
size: once
CDR3: CATFDRGGDTGELFF
DNA: TGTGCCACCTTCGACAGGGGCGGAGACACCGGGGAGCTGTTTTTT

V: TRBV5-1
J: TRBJ2-6
D: TRBD1
size: -
CDR3: CASSALAGTGTSGANVLTF
DNA: TGCGCCAGCAGCGCCCTCGCCGGGACAGGGACTTCTGGGGCCAACGTCCTGACTTTC

V: TRBV6-5
J: TRBJ2-7
D: -
size: -
CDR3: CASSYSQGSTYEQYF
DNA: TGTGCCAGCAGTTACTCCCAGGGCTCGACCTACGAGCAGTACTTC

V: TRBV4-3
J: TRBJ2-1
D: TRBD2
size: -
CDR3: CASSDGLAEYNEQFF
DNA: TGCGCCAGCAGCGACGGACTAGCAGAGTACAATGAGCAGTTCTTC

V: TRBV19
J: TRBJ1-3
D: -
size: -
CDR3: CASSYSGNTIYF
DNA: TGTGCCAGCAGCTACTCTGGAAACACCATATATTTT

V: TRBV29-1
J: TRBJ1-4
D: -
size: few
CDR3: CSAAKSRSTNEKLFF
DNA: TGCAGCGCAGCAAAAAGCAGGTCAACTAATGAAAAACTGTTTTTT

V: TRBV4-1
J: TRBJ1-6
D: TRBD1
size: -
CDR3: CASSQALGQGRKNSPLHF
DNA: TGCGCCAGCAGCCAAGCCCTGGGACAGGGGCGTAAAAATTCACCCCTCCACTTT

V: TRBV29-1
J: TRBJ1-2
D: -
size: -
CDR3: CSVNNRPDYGYTF
DNA: TGCAGCGTTAACAACAGGCCCGACTATGGCTACACCTTC

V: TRBV19
J: TRBJ1-5
D: -
size: -
CDR3: CASSIGPGSQPQHF
DNA: TGTGCCAGTAGTATAGGACCGGGGTCCCAGCCCCAGCATTTT